These 22 T cell receptor beta chains were all obtained from the same sample, sequenced in a study of blood T cell repertoires in COVID-19. Using immunoSEQ multiplex PCR, the repertoire was profiled, and TCRdb retains in-frame clones only, with some absent. The sample yields about 220,000 clones, over 70% seen once. The sequenced sample was peripheral blood. The receptor set was obtained from a woman aged 70-85 years with acute or convalescent COVID-19.

This sequence joins TRBV10-3 and TRBJ2-1, with 8 bases matching TRBD2. V gave up 0 bases and J gave up 10 bases; unmatched junction bases: 8. Germline CDR1 ENHRY, CDR2 SYGVKD. The CDR3 covers 15 residues. The CDR3 region is CAISESHGGAQEQFF. CDR3 DNA sequence: TGTGCCATCAGTGAGTCGCACGGGGGGGCTCAAGAGCAGTTCTTC.

The chain employs TRBV6-5 and TRBJ1-2; no reliable D call. Germline CDR1 MNHEY, CDR2 SVGAGI. The CDR3 covers 15 residues. V lost 5 bases and J 1 base, leaving 14 bases between the germline ends. The CDR3 DNA sequence: TGTGCCAGCAGTCGACACCTTGACGGTAACTATGGCTACACCTTC. This sequence encodes CASSRHLDGNYGYTF.

A word on this clone: Other DNA sequences in this specimen translate into the identical CDR3. This chain's CDR3 is CSARVGDTIYF. The CDR3 DNA follows: TGCAGTGCTAGAGTCGGGGACACCATATATTTT. The chain couples TRBV20-1 to TRBJ1-3; D gene ambiguous. CDR1 is DFQATT, CDR2 SNEGSKA, per germline (reference sequence). V dropped 1 base and J dropped 8 bases, with 6 bases sitting between them. The CDR3 has 11 residues.

The chain links TRBV15 to TRBJ2-2; maybe TRBD2 (6 bases). V was trimmed by 1 base and J by 14 bases, leaving 11 bases between them. CDR1 LNHNV and CDR2 YYDKDF come from the germline V gene (reference sequence). The CDR3 runs 12 residues. This chain's CDR3 is CATSRGSGVLFF. Here the CDR3 DNA reads TGTGCCACCAGCAGAGGGTCGGGGGTCCTGTTTTTT.

The chain's CDR3 is CASSLTSGGLTDTQYF. For the CDR3, the DNA is TGTGCCAGCAGCTTGACTAGCGGGGGACTCACAGATACGCAGTATTTT. This chain uses TRBV5-4 with TRBJ2-3, with 11 bases fitting TRBD2. This CDR3 has 16 amino acids. Germline V lookup: CDR1 SGHNT, CDR2 YYREEE (reference sequence). The V segment lost 1 base and the J segment 2 bases; nucleotides outside the gene matches: 3.

The rearrangement joins TRBV10-2 to TRBJ2-1, with 8 bases that match TRBD1. Germline CDR1 WSHSY, CDR2 SAAADI. The ends lost 6 bases at V and 4 bases at J; junction bases unmatched: 11. The CDR3 runs 16 residues. The chain's CDR3 is CASRNPGQGPYNEQFF. The CDR3 DNA sequence: TGCGCCAGCAGGAACCCTGGACAGGGACCATACAATGAGCAGTTCTTC.

As DNA, the CDR3 is TGTGCCAGCAGCTTGGACACAAGGGGTGAGACCCAGTACTTC. Its translation: CASSLDTRGETQYF. V usage is TRBV5-6 and J usage is TRBJ2-5, with D tentatively TRBD1 (5 bases). The CDR3 spans 14 residues. Germline CDR1 and CDR2: SGHDT and YYEEEE. The V gene lost 0 bases and the J gene lost 5 bases, with 11 bases spanning the gap.

The rearrangement joins TRBV27 to TRBJ2-7, with 9 bases fitting TRBD2. Germline V gene data show CDR1 as MNHEY and CDR2 as SMNVEV (reference sequence). The CDR3 length is 15 residues. The junction had 4 bases not matched to a gene; V was cut back by 2 bases and J by 2 bases. The CDR3, as DNA: TGTGCCAGCAGTTTAAAGACTAGCGGACCCTACGAGCAGTACTTC. It specifies CASSLKTSGPYEQYF.

This chain connects TRBV14 to TRBJ1-3; 7 bases line up with TRBD1. CDR1 SGHDN and CDR2 FVKESK come from the germline V gene. The CDR3 has 14 residues. V lost 8 bases to trimming and J lost 0 bases; unmatched junction nucleotides: 4. Here the CDR3 reads CASGGTDSGNTIYF. The CDR3 DNA follows: TGTGCCAGCGGAGGGACAGACTCTGGAAACACCATATATTTT.

This clone appeared many times. CDR3 in amino acids: CASSLGQGLGTYQPQHF. The CDR3 DNA reads as TGTGCCAGCTCCCTAGGACAGGGGCTGGGGACTTATCAGCCCCAGCATTTT. The rearrangement uses TRBV18 and TRBJ1-5, with 9 bases aligning to TRBD1. The CDR3 runs to 17 residues. With V trimmed by 6 bases and J by 5 bases, 14 bases remained unmatched. The germline CDR1 and CDR2 sequences are KGHSH and LQKENI.

This clone was picked up a small number of times. The J gene is TRBJ2-1, the V gene TRBV19, with 8 positions matching TRBD1. The germline V gene has CDR1 LNHDA and CDR2 SQIVND (reference sequence). The V segment lost 2 bases and the J segment 3 bases; nucleotides outside the gene matches: 15. CDR3 length equals 19 residues. The CDR3 sequence: CASSISLGTGWGVYNEQFF. In DNA, the CDR3 is TGTGCCAGTAGTATAAGCCTTGGGACAGGTTGGGGCGTCTACAATGAGCAGTTCTTC.

V gene TRBV7-3 combines with J gene TRBJ2-1; possible D gene TRBD2, 5 bases. The CDR3 covers 11 residues. Between the trimmed V and J ends, which lost 5 bases and 7 bases, there was a span of 6 bases. The germline CDR1 and CDR2 sequences are SGHTA and FQGTGA. The CDR3: CASSTGNEQFF. As DNA, the CDR3 is TGTGCCAGCAGCACGGGGAATGAGCAGTTCTTC. The full variable domain, in which reference TRBV7-3 and TRBJ2-1 provide the parts outside the CDR3, is GAGVSQTPSNKVTEKGKYVELRCDPISGHTALYWYRQSLGQGPEFLIYFQGTGAADDSGLPNDRFFAVRPEGSVSTLKIQRTERGDSAVYLCASSTGNEQFFGPGTRLTVL.

The chain employs TRBV24-1 and TRBJ2-7; D may be TRBD2 (5 bases). Germline V gives CDR1 KGHDR, CDR2 SFDVKD. The CDR3 sequence is 14 residues long. V was pared by 5 bases and J by 5 bases, with 15 bases between. In DNA, the CDR3 is TGTGCCACCAGTGTCAGGCCCGCTAGCAACGAGCAGTACTTC. Translated, it gives CATSVRPASNEQYF.

Points on this clone: A much larger clone differs from this one at a single base, so this may be a read error. Other DNA sequences in the same sample also yield this CDR3. The chain recombines TRBV14 with TRBJ2-1; D ambiguous. The CDR3 runs 14 residues. Germline V gives CDR1 SGHDN, CDR2 FVKESK. The CDR3 protein is CASSPPGTYNEQFF. CDR3 coding DNA: TGTGCTAGCAGCCCCCCAGGTACCTACAATGAGCAGTTCTTC.

The chain joins TRBV18 to TRBJ1-2, with 9 bases that match TRBD1. Germline V gene sequence: CDR1 KGHSH, CDR2 LQKENI. The V gene end was trimmed by 4 bases and the J gene end by 8 bases; junction bases not matched to a gene: 5. This CDR3 is 13 amino acids long. CDR3 in DNA: TGTGCCAGCTCACAACAGGGGGCCCGGGGCTACACCTTC. Residues: CASSQQGARGYTF.

This chain connects TRBV18 to TRBJ1-4; D gene unclear. Trimming left V 4 bases short and J 8 bases short, with 11 bases between. CDR1 KGHSH and CDR2 LQKENI come from the germline V gene. The CDR3 has 13 amino acids. CDR3 residues: CASSLYREEKLFF. CDR3 DNA: TGTGCCAGCTCACTTTACCGGGAGGAAAAACTGTTTTTT.

This clone was seen a handful of times. This rearrangement joins TRBV2 to TRBJ2-5, with 9 bases fitting TRBD1. V was pared by 5 bases and J by 10 bases, with 8 bases of the junction left unmatched. The CDR3 is made up of 13 amino acids. Germline CDR1 SNHLY, CDR2 FYNNEI. CDR3 nucleotide sequence: TGTGCCAGCAGTTACTTGACAGGGGGGGACCAGTACTTC. This sequence encodes CASSYLTGGDQYF.

This chain joins TRBV15 and TRBJ2-1; 9 bases line up with TRBD2. Germline CDR1 and CDR2: LNHNV and YYDKDF (reference sequence). The J segment lost 7 bases and the V segment lost 2 bases, leaving 6 bases of the junction unmatched. The CDR3 has 15 residues. CDR3 nucleotides: TGTGCCACCAGCAGACCGCTAGCGGGGCAGAATGAGCAGTTCTTC. The encoded protein is CATSRPLAGQNEQFF.

This clone was picked up a small number of times. The J gene is TRBJ1-2, the V gene TRBV7-2, with D possibly TRBD1 on 6 matching bases. CDR3 length: 13 residues. Germline loops: CDR1 SGHTA, CDR2 FQGNSA. The ends were cut back, 7 bases at V and 8 bases at J, with 17 bases in the middle. Here the CDR3 DNA reads TGTGCCAGCACCAGTGATGTGGGGGCAGGCTACACCTTC. Amino acid sequence: CASTSDVGAGYTF.

Written as DNA, the CDR3 is TGCGCCAGCAGCATCGGGACTAGCGGGGGGGCAATTGAGACCCAGTACTTC. Protein sequence: CASSIGTSGGAIETQYF. This chain uses TRBV5-1 with TRBJ2-5; 16 nucleotides line up with TRBD2. The CDR3 length is 17 residues. J lost 5 bases, V lost 4 bases, and 8 bases had no gene match. CDR1 is SGHRS, CDR2 YFSETQ, per germline.

CDR3 sequence: CASSPKEGCIYGYTF. The DNA of the CDR3 is TGTGCCAGCAGCCCCAAAGAGGGATGCATTTATGGCTACACCTTC. V usage is TRBV3-1 (or the pseudogene TRBV3-2) and J usage is TRBJ1-2; unclear D gene. Germline-derived CDR1 and CDR2 are LGHDT and YNNKEL (reference sequence). With 4 bases removed from V and 5 bases from J, the gap between germline ends came to 17 bases. The CDR3 contains 15 residues.

The chain recombines TRBV3-1 (or the pseudogene TRBV3-2) with TRBJ2-2; 8 bases are a match to TRBD1. The germline V gene has CDR1 LGHDT and CDR2 YNNKEL (reference sequence). CDR3 length: 15 amino acids. V dropped 5 bases and J dropped 6; count of bases not matched to a gene: 8. This chain's CDR3 is CASSSHQGAAGELFF. The CDR3, as DNA: TGTGCCAGCAGCTCCCATCAGGGGGCTGCCGGGGAGCTGTTTTTT.